Listed here is a single TCR beta chain. Its specificity is unknown. This CDR3 has 16 residues. Germline assignment: CDR1 LGHNA and CDR2 YNFKEQ. With 0 bases removed from V and 0 bases from J, the gap between germline ends came to 10 bases. The record originates from a study of Graves' ophthalmopathy and Graves' hyperthyroidism. Study as a whole: Before any treatment, peripheral blood was taken at the initial diagnosis.

Investigators amplified TCR beta CDR3 regions from RNA transcripts. Second-round multiplex PCR followed a first-round RT-PCR using HTBI primers. Via MiXCR, TCRdb re-called the multiplex PCR reads, giving one row per CDR3 protein. The sample includes under 20,000 distinct CDR3 sequences, roughly 46% of them seen just once. Whole-study results and caveats: Most expanded clonotypes in thyroid above 0.001 frequency also showed up in blood. Its predictions of ophthalmopathy progression gave the model almost 71% sensitivity and roughly 76% specificity. From stable hyperthyroidism, ophthalmopathy was separated by a 13-signature model with just under 90% sensitivity and around 79% specificity.

This chain links TRBV4-2 with TRBJ2-3; D is possibly TRBD2 (5 bases). The sequence was obtained from a woman between 40 and 50 years old with stable Graves' hyperthyroidism. Sequences were obtained from peripheral blood. The chain's CDR3 is CASSQERRGSTDTQYF. CDR3 sequence (DNA): TGTGCCAGCAGCCAAGAACGACGGGGTAGCACAGATACGCAGTATTTT.